The clone carrying this T cell receptor (beta chain) was seen once. The identical CDR3 is also encoded by other nucleotide sequences in the sample. The data are from a study of blood T cell repertoires in COVID-19. Study in general: Some COVID-19 samples were acute and others convalescent; all came from the United States, Italy and Spain. PBMCs, B-cell-depleted T cells, or T cells were the source of the cDNA or gDNA that made up the material.

Sequencing was performed with immunoSEQ multiplex PCR; in TCRdb, only in-frame clones are kept and a portion is missing. The sample comprises hundreds of thousands of clones, roughly 80% of which are singletons, and around 11% rests with the top ten. CDR1 and CDR2 (germline): MNHEY, SVGAGI. Trimming pared 2 bases from V and 2 bases from J, leaving 6 bases between. The CDR3 has 13 amino acids. This receptor was obtained from a woman in her sixties or seventies with active or convalescent COVID-19. The sample taken for sequencing was peripheral blood. The V and J genes are TRBV6-5 and TRBJ1-2; D is uncertain. The DNA of the CDR3 is TGTGCCAGCAGTTACGGCGGAAACTATGGCTACACCTTC. Translated, it gives CASSYGGNYGYTF.